Listed below are T cell receptor beta chains from one sample, sequenced in a study of control samples from healthy donors and cancer patients. Sequencing used immunoSEQ multiplex PCR; TCRdb keeps in-frame clones, though not all of them. The data contain around 70,000 clones, roughly 86% of them singletons. Sequences were obtained from PBMCs. These receptors were obtained from a woman aged 45-59 years with head and neck cancer. The CDR3 runs from the conserved cysteine through the conserved F or W.

v_call | cdr3_aa
TRBV3-1/TRBV3-2 | CASSQGGRSFYGYTF
TRBV2 | CASTLRLVTQYF
TRBV19 | CASSTLAGTSTDTQYF
TRBV3-1/TRBV3-2 | CASSTGGPYNEQFF
TRBV19 | CASSLLTSGGAGRESTGELFF
TRBV4-1 | CASSHAGEETQYF
TRBV5-1 | CASSLGGGELFF
TRBV27 | CASSRTSGGSSSYNEQFF
TRBV4-3 | CASSQGEVGYGYTF
TRBV9 | CASSAADRVGGYTF
TRBV6-5 | CASSFGQFNEKLFF
TRBV3-1/TRBV3-2 | CASSLTSGETQYF
TRBV5-1 | CASSSSGDSGSPLHF
TRBV7-2 | CASSLEGKGYEQYF
TRBV7-2 | CASSSDRAGYGELFF
TRBV21-1 | CASSQAPRQGRTGKTVF
TRBV7-9 | CASSFEGTDTQYF
TRBV7-9 | CASSLELSEGGYTF
TRBV30 | CAWSAPRRPSTDTQYF
TRBV3-1/TRBV3-2 | CASSQYRGATEAFF
TRBV20-1 | CSASIRERVYGETQYF
TRBV12-3/TRBV12-4 | CASSRGDSYGYTF
TRBV28 | CASSTQGALNTEAFF
TRBV5-4 | CASSLAPAGYGYTF
TRBV28 | CARPIWVGDSNQPQHF
TRBV24-1 | CATSSGGKSLEETQYF
TRBV19 | CASSIGLQGRAKETQYF
TRBV6-5 | CASSSISGVGEQFF
TRBV27 | CASTPFNSNEQYF
TRBV18 | CASSRIPGENSPLHF
TRBV5-1 | CASSLVANPGQDTQYF
TRBV18 | CASSPPTGRTNVLTF
TRBV19 | CASTLFEGAGANVLTF
TRBV4-3 | CASSPRMAGGPRVDRADTQYF
TRBV29-1 | CSVGVGGWDTQYF
TRBV6-2/TRBV6-3 | CASSYGGQIGSSEQFF
TRBV5-1 | CASSLQTGGSTDTQYF
TRBV2 | CASSQQGSENTEAFF
TRBV4-2 | CASSQGLAGGQNEQFF
TRBV11-2 | CASSLSPGPGGGYTF
TRBV30 | CAWSVLAGAGETQYF
TRBV6-2/TRBV6-3 | CASSSQGLGEVAKNIQYF
TRBV5-1 | CASSLTSGVGEQYF
TRBV6-2/TRBV6-3 | CASSPRTGSNVGTEAFF
TRBV11-2 | CASSLGGARVSAEAFF
TRBV5-1 | CASSLGALAGAEVGTQYF
TRBV2 | CASRETGGKAVYGYTF
TRBV2 | CASRSLSTGELFF
TRBV5-5 | CASSLVIRRGCTF